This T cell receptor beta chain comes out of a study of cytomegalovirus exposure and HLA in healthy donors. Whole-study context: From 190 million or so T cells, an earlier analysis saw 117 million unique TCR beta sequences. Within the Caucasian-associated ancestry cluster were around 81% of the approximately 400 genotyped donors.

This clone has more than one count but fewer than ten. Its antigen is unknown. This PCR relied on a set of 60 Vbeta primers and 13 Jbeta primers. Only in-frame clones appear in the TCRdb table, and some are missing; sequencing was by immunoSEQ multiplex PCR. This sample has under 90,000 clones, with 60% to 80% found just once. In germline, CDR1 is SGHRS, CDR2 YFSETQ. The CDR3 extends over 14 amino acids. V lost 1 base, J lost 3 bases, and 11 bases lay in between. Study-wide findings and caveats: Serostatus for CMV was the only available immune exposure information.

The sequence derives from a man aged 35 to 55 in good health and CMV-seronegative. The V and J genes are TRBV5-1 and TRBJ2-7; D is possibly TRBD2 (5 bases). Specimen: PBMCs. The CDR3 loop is CASSLSGSHYEQYF. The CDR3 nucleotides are TGCGCCAGCAGCTTGTCGGGGTCCCACTACGAGCAGTACTTC.